Listed below are T cell receptor beta chains from one sample, sequenced in a study of cytomegalovirus exposure and HLA in healthy donors. TCRdb keeps only in-frame clones here, not all; method: immunoSEQ multiplex PCR. Altogether roughly 82,000 clones are present, approximately 81% being singletons, with the ten largest covering around 6.4%. The sample taken for sequencing was PBMCs. The receptors derive from a woman between 45 and 60 years old in good health and CMV-seropositive. The CDR3 runs from the conserved cysteine through the conserved F or W. Fields, in order: D gene, V gene, J gene, clone size, CDR3 protein, CDR3 DNA. The D gene is left open where the match is weak. A row's size may be missing; if present it is once, few, many or a size class.

TRBD1	TRBV5-6	TRBJ2-1	NA	CASSYLKTGGGNEQFF	TGTGCCAGCAGCTACTTAAAGACAGGGGGAGGAAATGAGCAGTTCTTC
TRBD1	TRBV5-6	TRBJ1-5	NA	CASSATGTGGIWGNQPQHF	TGTGCCAGCAGCGCGACCGGGACAGGTGGTATTTGGGGCAATCAGCCCCAGCATTTT
TRBD2	TRBV5-4	TRBJ2-1	NA	CATNSGRNEQFF	TGTGCCACCAATAGCGGGAGAAATGAGCAGTTCTTC
TRBD2	TRBV30	TRBJ2-2	NA	CAWSVLAGVGELFF	TGTGCCTGGAGTGTGTTAGCGGGAGTCGGGGAGCTGTTTTTT
TRBD1	TRBV27	TRBJ2-7	NA	CASSTDRKQYF	TGTGCCAGCAGTACGGACAGGAAGCAGTACTTC
NA	TRBV29-1	TRBJ1-1	NA	CSVAVGGGTSEAFF	TGCAGCGTTGCAGTTGGCGGGGGGACATCTGAAGCTTTCTTT
TRBD1	TRBV11-1	TRBJ2-7	NA	CASSSGTGIYEQYF	TGTGCCAGCAGCTCCGGGACAGGAATCTACGAGCAGTACTTC
TRBD2	TRBV30	TRBJ2-3	NA	CAWSDILAGGRDTQYF	TGTGCCTGGAGCGATATCTTAGCGGGAGGGAGAGATACGCAGTATTTT
NA	TRBV27	TRBJ2-1	NA	CASSFHRSSRFF	TGTGCCAGCAGTTTCCACAGGTCTTCTCGGTTCTTC
NA	TRBV5-8	TRBJ2-7	NA	CASSLVQPNTYEQYF	TGTGCCAGCAGCTTGGTACAGCCTAACACCTACGAGCAGTACTTC
NA	TRBV4-1	TRBJ1-3	NA	CASSQVQGNTIYF	TGCGCCAGCAGCCAAGTGCAGGGAAACACCATATATTTT
TRBD2	TRBV5-4	TRBJ2-7	NA	CASSGGTSGTRDEQYF	TGTGCCAGCAGCGGAGGGACTAGCGGGACTAGGGACGAGCAGTACTTC
TRBD1	TRBV27	TRBJ2-7	NA	CASSYDRGRSYEQYF	TGTGCCAGCAGTTATGACAGGGGGCGGTCCTACGAGCAGTACTTC
NA	TRBV7-9	TRBJ1-3	once	CASSSTTTGTGNTIYF	TGTGCCAGCAGCTCTACCACCACAGGGACTGGAAACACCATATATTTT
TRBD1	TRBV5-1	TRBJ1-1	NA	CASSLDRGLNTEAFF	TGCGCCAGCAGCTTGGACAGGGGTTTAAACACTGAAGCTTTCTTT
TRBD2	TRBV11-3	TRBJ2-4	NA	CASSLEGGGSGAKNIQYF	TGTGCCAGCAGCTTAGAAGGTGGCGGGAGTGGTGCCAAAAACATTCAGTACTTC
TRBD1	TRBV7-7	TRBJ2-1	once	CASSLAQGAYNEQFF	TGTGCTAGCAGCTTAGCACAGGGGGCCTACAATGAGCAGTTCTTC
TRBD1	TRBV19	TRBJ1-1	NA	CASSILATGGTEAFF	TGTGCCAGTAGTATTTTGGCGACAGGGGGAACTGAAGCTTTCTTT
TRBD1	TRBV28	TRBJ1-5	NA	CASAPGQGWQPQHF	TGTGCCAGCGCCCCGGGACAGGGTTGGCAGCCCCAGCATTTT
TRBD2	TRBV19	TRBJ2-5	NA	CASSTPGTSGNPTQKTQYF	TGTGCCAGTAGTACTCCCGGGACTAGCGGGAACCCAACCCAGAAGACCCAGTACTTC
TRBD2	TRBV2	TRBJ2-5	NA	CATGKPGLAEETQYF	TGTGCCACCGGGAAACCGGGACTAGCGGAAGAGACCCAGTACTTC
NA	TRBV18	TRBJ1-1	NA	CASSPGGPANTEAFF	TGTGCCAGCTCACCCGGAGGGCCGGCAAACACTGAAGCTTTCTTT
NA	TRBV25-1	TRBJ2-7	few	CASRAGLYEQYF	TGTGCCAGCAGGGCAGGGCTCTACGAGCAGTACTTC
NA	TRBV15	TRBJ2-3	NA	CATSRDSYRVDTQYF	TGTGCCACCAGCAGAGATTCTTACAGGGTAGATACGCAGTATTTT
TRBD2	TRBV10-2	TRBJ2-7	NA	CASSDRLAGFSYEQYF	TGCGCCAGCAGTGATAGACTAGCGGGATTCTCCTACGAGCAGTACTTC
NA	TRBV15	TRBJ2-7	few	CATSRVPGETYEQYF	TGTGCCACCAGCAGAGTCCCGGGAGAAACCTACGAGCAGTACTTC
TRBD1	TRBV9	TRBJ1-1	few	CASSLTGGNTEAFF	TGTGCCAGCAGCCTAACAGGGGGCAACACTGAAGCTTTCTTT
TRBD2	TRBV18	TRBJ2-1	once	CASSLQTSTLPNNEQFF	TGTGCCAGCTCGCTTCAGACTAGCACCCTGCCCAACAATGAGCAGTTCTTC
NA	TRBV27	TRBJ2-7	NA	CASSASLQGSHSYEQYF	TGTGCCAGCAGCGCAAGCCTCCAGGGATCCCACTCCTACGAGCAGTACTTC
TRBD2	TRBV6-6	TRBJ2-7	NA	CASSLTAGTYEQYF	TGTGCCAGCAGCCTAACAGCGGGAACCTACGAGCAGTACTTC
NA	TRBV2	TRBJ2-5	NA	CASSEGVGAQETQYF	TGTGCCAGCAGTGAAGGGGTGGGGGCCCAAGAGACCCAGTACTTC
NA	TRBV19	TRBJ2-3	NA	CASTGHRTDTQYF	TGTGCCAGTACGGGACACCGCACAGATACGCAGTATTTT
NA	TRBV25-1	TRBJ1-2	NA	CASSFGQGGHGYTF	TGTGCCAGCAGTTTTGGTCAGGGAGGGCATGGCTACACCTTC
TRBD1	TRBV6-5	TRBJ1-6	NA	CASSYSGTETSPLHF	TGTGCCAGCAGTTACTCCGGGACAGAAACTTCACCCCTCCACTTT
TRBD2	TRBV29-1	TRBJ2-1	NA	CSVEGGRNVEQFF	TGCAGCGTGGAGGGCGGGAGGAACGTTGAGCAGTTCTTC
TRBD1	TRBV5-6	TRBJ2-5	large	CASSYRGAETQYF	TGTGCCAGCAGCTACAGGGGTGCGGAGACCCAGTACTTC
NA	TRBV28	TRBJ1-5	once	CASSLNRDSNQPQHF	TGTGCCAGCAGTTTAAACAGGGATAGCAATCAGCCCCAGCATTTT
TRBD1	TRBV7-9	TRBJ1-2	NA	CASSSLPGQGADNYGYTF	TGTGCCAGCAGCTCCTTGCCGGGACAGGGGGCGGATAACTATGGCTACACCTTC
TRBD1	TRBV2	TRBJ1-5	NA	CAIGTDSNQPQHF	TGTGCCATCGGGACAGATAGCAATCAGCCCCAGCATTTT
NA	TRBV18	TRBJ1-1	NA	CASSKLATEAFF	TGTGCCAGCTCTAAGTTGGCCACTGAAGCTTTCTTT
NA	TRBV1	TRBJ1-3	NA	CTSSQDGGSGNTIYF	TGCACCAGCAGCCAAGACGGGGGCTCTGGAAACACCATATATTTT
NA	TRBV5-1	TRBJ2-6	few	CASSLVQSSGANVLTF	TGCGCCAGCAGCTTGGTACAGAGCTCTGGGGCCAACGTCCTGACTTTC
NA	TRBV27	TRBJ2-5	few	CASSSYRAQETQYF	TGTGCCAGCAGCTCCTACAGGGCTCAAGAGACCCAGTACTTC
NA	TRBV6-6	TRBJ2-5	NA	CASSYPYQETQYF	TGTGCCAGCAGTTACCCATACCAAGAGACCCAGTACTTC
TRBD2	TRBV28	TRBJ2-5	few	CASSSQLAGQGPETQYF	TGTGCCAGCAGTTCGCAACTAGCGGGCCAAGGTCCAGAGACCCAGTACTTC
NA	TRBV6-1	TRBJ2-3	NA	CASSVTGLGTDTQYF	TGTGCCAGCAGTGTTACGGGATTAGGGACAGATACGCAGTATTTT
NA	TRBV5-8	TRBJ1-2	NA	CASSLARRGVRGYTF	TGTGCCAGCAGCTTGGCCCGGAGGGGTGTGAGGGGCTACACCTTC
TRBD1	TRBV18	TRBJ1-5	NA	CASSRQGGNDQPQHF	TGTGCCAGCTCACGACAGGGCGGGAATGATCAGCCCCAGCATTTT
TRBD1	TRBV30	TRBJ2-1	NA	CAWSVGGPKGEQFF	TGTGCCTGGAGTGTAGGGGGCCCTAAGGGAGAGCAGTTCTTC
TRBD1	TRBV11-2	TRBJ1-1	NA	CASRGQGYRGEAFF	TGTGCCAGCAGGGGACAGGGATATAGAGGTGAAGCTTTCTTT
TRBD2	TRBV4-1	TRBJ2-7	NA	CASSQDGGGVRLYEQYF	TGCGCCAGCAGCCAAGACGGCGGGGGAGTCCGACTTTACGAGCAGTACTTC
NA	TRBV6-5	TRBJ1-2	NA	CASSYTGYGYTF	TGTGCCAGCAGTTACACAGGCTATGGCTACACCTTC
NA	TRBV29-1	TRBJ1-4	NA	CSWGRVGEKLFF	TGCTCCTGGGGGAGGGTGGGTGAAAAACTGTTTTTT
NA	TRBV30	TRBJ2-7	NA	CAWSVAPDSSYEQYF	TGTGCCTGGAGTGTTGCTCCGGACAGCTCCTACGAGCAGTACTTC
TRBD2	TRBV4-2	TRBJ2-3	NA	CASSLGLAGVHTDTQYF	TGTGCCAGCAGCCTCGGACTAGCGGGAGTACACACAGATACGCAGTATTTT
TRBD1	TRBV10-3	TRBJ2-3	NA	CAISLGQGASSTDTQYF	TGTGCCATCAGCCTTGGACAGGGCGCATCCAGCACAGATACGCAGTATTTT
TRBD2	TRBV14	TRBJ2-7	once	CASSPAGVEQYF	TGTGCCAGCAGCCCTGCGGGGGTTGAGCAGTACTTC
NA	TRBV5-1	TRBJ1-1	NA	CASSFRTEAFF	TGCGCCAGCAGCTTCCGGACTGAAGCTTTCTTT
NA	TRBV15	TRBJ1-4	few	CATRPQGLEKLFF	TGTGCCACCAGACCTCAGGGTCTGGAAAAACTGTTTTTT